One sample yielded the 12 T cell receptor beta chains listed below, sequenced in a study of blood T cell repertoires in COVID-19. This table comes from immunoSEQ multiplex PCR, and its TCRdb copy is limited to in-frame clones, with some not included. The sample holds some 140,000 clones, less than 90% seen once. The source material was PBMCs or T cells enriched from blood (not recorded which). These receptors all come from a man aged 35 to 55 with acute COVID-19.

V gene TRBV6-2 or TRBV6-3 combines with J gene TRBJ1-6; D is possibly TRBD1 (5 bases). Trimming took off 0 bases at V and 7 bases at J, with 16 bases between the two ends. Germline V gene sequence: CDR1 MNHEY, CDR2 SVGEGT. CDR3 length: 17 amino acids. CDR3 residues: CASSYSKGQGWNSPLHF. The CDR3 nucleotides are TGTGCCAGCAGTTACTCGAAGGGGCAGGGTTGGAATTCACCCCTCCACTTT.

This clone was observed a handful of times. In nucleotides, the CDR3 is TGCGCCAGCAGCCATCCCCGGATAGCGGGGAGCACAGATACGCAGTATTTT. Translating it yields CASSHPRIAGSTDTQYF. V and J are TRBV4-1 and TRBJ2-3; TRBD2 aligns across 8 bases. The ends lost 3 bases at V and 0 bases at J; junction bases unmatched: 8. The germline V gene encodes CDR1 MGHRA and CDR2 YSYEKL. This CDR3 is built from 17 residues.

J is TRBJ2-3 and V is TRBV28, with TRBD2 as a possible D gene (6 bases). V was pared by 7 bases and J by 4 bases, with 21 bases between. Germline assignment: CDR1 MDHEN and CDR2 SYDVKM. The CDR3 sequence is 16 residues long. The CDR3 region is CASTLTGARGSDTQYF. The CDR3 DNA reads TGTGCCAGCACCCTGACTGGGGCGCGGGGTTCAGATACGCAGTATTTT.

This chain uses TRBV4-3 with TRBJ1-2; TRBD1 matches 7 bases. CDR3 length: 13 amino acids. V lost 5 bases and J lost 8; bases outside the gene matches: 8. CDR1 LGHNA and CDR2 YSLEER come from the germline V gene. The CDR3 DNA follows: TGCGCCAGCAGCGCAGACAGGGCGGGAGGCTACACCTTC. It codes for CASSADRAGGYTF.

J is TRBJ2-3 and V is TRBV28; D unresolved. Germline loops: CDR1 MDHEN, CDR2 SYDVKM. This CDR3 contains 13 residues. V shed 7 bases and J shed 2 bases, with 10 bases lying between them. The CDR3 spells CASIRLNTDTQYF. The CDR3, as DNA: TGTGCCAGCATCAGACTTAACACAGATACGCAGTATTTT.

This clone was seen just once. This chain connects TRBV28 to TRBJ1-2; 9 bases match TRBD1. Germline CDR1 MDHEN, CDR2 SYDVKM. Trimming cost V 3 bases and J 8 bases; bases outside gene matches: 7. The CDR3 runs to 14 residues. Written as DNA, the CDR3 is TGTGCCAGCAGTTTGTTACAGGGGGCGCCGGGCTACACCTTC. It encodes CASSLLQGAPGYTF.

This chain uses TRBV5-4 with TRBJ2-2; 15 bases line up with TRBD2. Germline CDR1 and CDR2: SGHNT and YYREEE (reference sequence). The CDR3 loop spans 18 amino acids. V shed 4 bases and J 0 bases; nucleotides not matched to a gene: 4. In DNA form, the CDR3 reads TGTGCCAGCAGCGGGGGGACTAGCGGGAGGACGAACACCGGGGAGCTGTTTTTT. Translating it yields CASSGGTSGRTNTGELFF.

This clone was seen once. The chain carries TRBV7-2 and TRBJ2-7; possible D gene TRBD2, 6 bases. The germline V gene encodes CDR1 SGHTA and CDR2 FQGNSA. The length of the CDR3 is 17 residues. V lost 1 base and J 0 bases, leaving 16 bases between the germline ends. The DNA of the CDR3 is TGTGCCAGCAGCTTAGTCTCTAGCGAGGTTCTCTCCTACGAGCAGTACTTC. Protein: CASSLVSSEVLSYEQYF.

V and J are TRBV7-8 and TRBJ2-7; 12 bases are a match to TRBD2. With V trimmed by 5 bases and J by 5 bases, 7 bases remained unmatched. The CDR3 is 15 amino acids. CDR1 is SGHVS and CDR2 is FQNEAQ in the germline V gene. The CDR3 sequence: CASSLTSGGLDEQYF. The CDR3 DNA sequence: TGTGCCAGCAGCCTAACTAGCGGGGGGCTCGACGAGCAGTACTTC. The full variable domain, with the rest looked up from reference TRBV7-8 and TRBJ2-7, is GAGVSQSPRYKVAKRGQDVALRCDPISGHVSLFWYQQALGQGPEFLTYFQNEAQLDKSGLPSDRFFAERPEGSVSTLKIQRTQQEDSAVYLCASSLTSGGLDEQYFGPGTRLTVT.

The CDR3 protein is CASSHILGGMRETQYF. The DNA for the CDR3 is TGTGCCAGCAGCCATATCCTAGGCGGGATGAGGGAGACCCAGTACTTC. This sequence joins TRBV3-1 (or the pseudogene TRBV3-2) and TRBJ2-5, with D perhaps TRBD2 (6 bases). Germline CDR1 is LGHDT and CDR2 is YNNKEL (reference sequence). V was cut by 3 bases and J by 5 bases, with 19 bases left in between. CDR3 length equals 16 residues.

CDR3 loop: CASSYSFRGAYEQYF. The CDR3 bases are TGTGCCAGCAGTTACTCGTTTCGGGGGGCCTACGAGCAGTACTTC. The chain couples TRBV6-5 to TRBJ2-7; TRBD2 matches at 7 bases. Germline CDR1 reads MNHEY; CDR2 reads SVGAGI. After removal of 0 bases from V and 2 bases from J, the junction contained 4 bases not matched to a gene. The CDR3 sequence is 15 residues long.

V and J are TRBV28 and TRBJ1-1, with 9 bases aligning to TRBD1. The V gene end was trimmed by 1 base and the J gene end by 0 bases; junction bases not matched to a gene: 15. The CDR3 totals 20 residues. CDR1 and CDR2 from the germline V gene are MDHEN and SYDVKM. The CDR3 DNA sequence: TGTGCCAGCAGTTTATCCCCAATCTTCCGGGACAGGGTTTTGAACACTGAAGCTTTCTTT. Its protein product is CASSLSPIFRDRVLNTEAFF.